A selection of T cell receptor beta chains follows, all from one sample in a study of T-cell memory formation after mild COVID-19. TCRdb re-derived calls from the 5' RACE reads in MiXCR, one entry per CDR3 protein. The repertoire includes a few hundred thousand distinct CDR3 sequences, less than 20% of them detected once, and roughly 20% sits in the top ten. Sequencing was done on a sample of PBMCs or a T cell subset sorted from them (not recorded which). The origin of the receptors is a man aged 18 to 30 who had mild COVID-19 (a few samples of this study predate the infection). Cell type and time point are not known. CDR3s include the opening cysteine and the closing phenylalanine or tryptophan. D genes are given only for firm matches. Some rows have no size entry. The others give once, few or many, or a class for an expanded clone.

TRBV4-3	NA	NA	TRBJ2-3	TGCGCCAGCAGCCAAGGGAATAGCGACACAGATACGCAGTATTTT	CASSQGNSDTDTQYF
TRBV6-5	NA	few	TRBJ2-7	TGTGCCAGCAGTTACTCGGGTACCCGGGCCTACGAGCAGTACTTC	CASSYSGTRAYEQYF
TRBV3-1	NA	NA	TRBJ1-2	TGTGCCAGCAGCCAAGAGTCTACTAACTATGGCTACACCTTC	CASSQESTNYGYTF
TRBV20-1	NA	NA	TRBJ2-2	TGCAGTGCTAGTTCCGACCCCAACACCGGGGAGCTGTTTTTT	CSASSDPNTGELFF
TRBV9	NA	few	TRBJ2-3	TGTGCCAGCAGCGTGTCCTCAGGGGGGCGGGGCACAGATACGCAGTATTTT	CASSVSSGGRGTDTQYF
TRBV7-2	NA	once	TRBJ2-2	TGTGCCAGCAGACGAGGGAAGGCTCGAACCGGGGAGCTGTTTTTT	CASRRGKARTGELFF
TRBV5-1	NA	few	TRBJ1-1	TGCGCCAGCAGCTTGGACAGGCTCATCACTGAAGCTTTCTTT	CASSLDRLITEAFF
TRBV5-5	NA	NA	TRBJ1-1	TGTGCCAGCAGCTTGGAAAGTCAACTTGAAGCTTTCTTT	CASSLESQLEAFF
TRBV5-1	NA	few	TRBJ1-5	TGCGCCAGCAGCTTGGATCCCTTGGGCAATCAGCCCCAGCATTTT	CASSLDPLGNQPQHF
TRBV24-1	TRBD1	NA	TRBJ2-3	TGTGCCACCAGTGTCCGGGACAGTCACACAGATACGCAGTATTTT	CATSVRDSHTDTQYF
TRBV10-3	TRBD2	NA	TRBJ2-3	TGTGCCATCAGTCGAAGGGTAGCGGGGGGAAGGACAGATACGCAGTATTTT	CAISRRVAGGRTDTQYF
TRBV12-3/TRBV12-4	TRBD2	few	TRBJ2-7	TGTGCCAGCAGGTATCTAGCGGCGGTAAACTACGAGCAGTACTTC	CASRYLAAVNYEQYF
TRBV7-2	NA	few	TRBJ2-5	TGTGCCAGCAGCGAGGGACTGGGGTTGGGGCGAACCCAGTACTTC	CASSEGLGLGRTQYF
TRBV7-2	TRBD1	NA	TRBJ1-1	TGTGCCAGCAGCCCAGGGGGCTCTCATAACACTGAAGCTTTCTTT	CASSPGGSHNTEAFF
TRBV25-1	NA	NA	TRBJ2-1	TGTGCCAGCAGTGAATTTGATGGGACCCTGGGCAATGAGCAGTTCTTC	CASSEFDGTLGNEQFF
TRBV4-3	TRBD2	NA	TRBJ2-7	TGCGCCAGCAGCCGCTTAGCGGGGGGCTCCTACGAGCAGTACTTC	CASSRLAGGSYEQYF
TRBV20-1	TRBD2	NA	TRBJ2-5	TGCAGCGCTCCGGGGACTAACCCGGGGGTGGCGACCCAGTACTTC	CSAPGTNPGVATQYF
TRBV7-6	NA	many	TRBJ1-6	TGTGCCAGCAGCTTAAAGTCGCAGGGGCTGAGGTCCTATAATTCACCCCTCCACTTT	CASSLKSQGLRSYNSPLHF
TRBV7-9	NA	few	TRBJ1-2	TGTGCCAGCAGCCTCATGTACTCAGGGTTGGACTATGGCTACACCTTC	CASSLMYSGLDYGYTF
TRBV6-2/TRBV6-3	TRBD1	few	TRBJ1-5	TGTGCCAGCAGTTACAGGACAGGGCTCAGCAATCAGCCCCAGCATTTT	CASSYRTGLSNQPQHF
TRBV18	TRBD1	few	TRBJ1-1	TGTGCCAGCTCACCATTCGACAGGGGATGGTCTGAAGCTTTCTTT	CASSPFDRGWSEAFF
TRBV29-1	TRBD2	NA	TRBJ2-2	TGCAGCGTTGAAACTAGCGAGAACACCGGGGAGCTGTTTTTT	CSVETSENTGELFF
TRBV5-1	NA	few	TRBJ2-7	TGCGCCAGCAGTACGGGGTTCTCCTACGAGCAGTACTTC	CASSTGFSYEQYF
TRBV15	NA	few	TRBJ1-5	TGTGCCACCAGCAGACGTGACAGGCTGAGCAATCAGCCCCAGCATTTT	CATSRRDRLSNQPQHF
TRBV5-6	TRBD2	many	TRBJ2-1	TGTGCCAGCAGCGGGGTGGCGGGGGACTCCTACAATGAGCAGTTCTTC	CASSGVAGDSYNEQFF
TRBV29-1	NA	NA	TRBJ2-3	TGCAGCGTTGCCGGGGATCCCCACACTAGCACAGATACGCAGTATTTT	CSVAGDPHTSTDTQYF
TRBV6-2/TRBV6-3	NA	NA	TRBJ1-5	TGTGCCAGCAGGAGGGGGGATCAGCCCCAGCATTTT	CASRRGDQPQHF
TRBV7-7	TRBD2	NA	TRBJ2-1	TGTGCCAGCAGCCCAGGACTAGCGGGGGAGATCTCCTACAATGAGCAGTTCTTC	CASSPGLAGEISYNEQFF
TRBV6-2/TRBV6-3	NA	NA	TRBJ2-3	TGTGCCAGCAGTTACTCGAAGGAGGGGGCAACCCCCACAGATACGCAGTATTTT	CASSYSKEGATPTDTQYF
TRBV9	TRBD1	NA	TRBJ1-6	TGTGCCAGCAGCGCAGGGACAGGGGATAATTCACCCCTCCACTTT	CASSAGTGDNSPLHF
TRBV20-1	NA	NA	TRBJ2-1	TGCAGTGCTAGGCTGACACTTGATAATGAGCAGTTCTTC	CSARLTLDNEQFF
TRBV7-9	TRBD2	few	TRBJ2-5	TGTGCCAGCAGCCCAGTCCTAGCGGGGTTACAAGAGACCCAGTACTTC	CASSPVLAGLQETQYF
TRBV11-2	NA	few	TRBJ2-4	TGTGCCAGCAGCACCCCCCTAGCCAAAAACATTCAGTACTTC	CASSTPLAKNIQYF
TRBV3-1	NA	NA	TRBJ1-5	TGTGCCAGCAGCCAAAGAGATCAGCCCCAGCATTTT	CASSQRDQPQHF
TRBV7-2	NA	NA	TRBJ1-5	TGTGCCAGCAGCCCGGGCTATCAGCCCCAGCATTTT	CASSPGYQPQHF
TRBV12-3/TRBV12-4	NA	few	TRBJ2-5	TGTGCCAGCAGTTTAGCAGCGTTTGAGACCCAGTACTTC	CASSLAAFETQYF
TRBV5-1	TRBD1	NA	TRBJ1-6	TGCGCCAGCAGCTTGCGGACAGGGGGTAATTCACCCCTCCACTTT	CASSLRTGGNSPLHF
TRBV6-2/TRBV6-3	NA	NA	TRBJ1-1	TGTGCCAGCAGTTACTCGGAGACAGGTTTCCGCACTGAAGCTTTCTTT	CASSYSETGFRTEAFF
TRBV5-6	NA	NA	TRBJ1-2	TGTGCCAGCAGCTACCGGACAGTGCACTATGGCTACACCTTC	CASSYRTVHYGYTF
TRBV12-3/TRBV12-4	TRBD2	NA	TRBJ2-5	TGTGCCAGCATCCAAGGACTAGCGGGGGGGGAAGAGACCCAGTACTTC	CASIQGLAGGEETQYF
TRBV4-2	TRBD2	medium-sized	TRBJ2-6	TGTGCCAGCAGCCAAGAAGCGGGGGCTGGGGCCAACGTCCTGACTTTC	CASSQEAGAGANVLTF
TRBV12-3/TRBV12-4	NA	few	TRBJ1-5	TGTGCCAGCAGTTTCGCCGCAGGGTATAGCAATCAGCCCCAGCATTTT	CASSFAAGYSNQPQHF